The clone carrying this T cell receptor (beta chain) was seen at least ten times. Its antigen remains unidentified. The data are from a study of T cells in Graves' hyperthyroidism and ophthalmopathy. Study-level findings and limits: A median about 6 months before onset, the model predicted ophthalmopathy.

The investigators amplified TCR beta CDR3 regions from RNA transcripts. An initial round of RT-PCR targeting the TCR CDR3 relied on the HTBI primer set. TCRdb redid the calling of the multiplex PCR reads with MiXCR, one entry per CDR3 protein. The table shows almost 350,000 distinct CDR3 sequences, with about a sixth occurring only once. The CDR3 loop spans 15 amino acids. Germline CDR1 is SNHLY and CDR2 is FYNNEI. Trimming pared 7 bases from V and 6 bases from J, leaving 22 bases between. The receptor was isolated from a woman in her thirties or forties with Graves' ophthalmopathy. The chain is built from TRBV2 and TRBJ2-7, with D perhaps assigned TRBD1 or TRBD2 (5 bases each). The sequenced sample was blood. In nucleotides, the CDR3 is TGTGCCAGCATGATTGGAGGAAGGAGTGGGGGCGAGCAGTACTTC. It codes for CASMIGGRSGGEQYF.